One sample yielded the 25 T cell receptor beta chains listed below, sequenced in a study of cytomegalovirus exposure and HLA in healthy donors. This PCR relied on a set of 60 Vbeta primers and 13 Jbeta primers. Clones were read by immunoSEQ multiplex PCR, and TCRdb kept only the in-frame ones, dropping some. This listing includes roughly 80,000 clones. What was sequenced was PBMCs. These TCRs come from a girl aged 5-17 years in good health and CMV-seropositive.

The CDR3 region has the DNA TGTGCCAGCAGCTCACCACCGGGACAGGGTCACGTAGGCTACAATGAGCAGTTCTTC. Its protein product is CASSSPPGQGHVGYNEQFF. The chain has TRBV7-9 and TRBJ2-1; 9 bases line up with TRBD1. CDR3 length: 19 residues. V was clipped by 4 bases and J by 3 bases; unmatched bases: 16. Germline V gene lookup returns CDR1 SEHNR and CDR2 FQNEAQ (reference sequence).

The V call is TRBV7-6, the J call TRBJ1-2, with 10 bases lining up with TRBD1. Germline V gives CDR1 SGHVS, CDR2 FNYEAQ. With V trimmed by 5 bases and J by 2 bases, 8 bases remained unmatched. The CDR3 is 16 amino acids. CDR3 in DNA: TGTGCCAGCAGCGCCGGGACAGGGGTGGAGAACTATGGCTACACCTTC. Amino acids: CASSAGTGVENYGYTF.

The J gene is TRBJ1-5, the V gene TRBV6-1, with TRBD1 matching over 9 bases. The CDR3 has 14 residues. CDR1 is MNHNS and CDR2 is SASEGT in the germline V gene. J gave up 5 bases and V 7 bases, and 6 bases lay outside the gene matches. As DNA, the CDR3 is TGTGCCAGCATTGGACAGGGGAGGGATCAGCCCCAGCATTTT. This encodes CASIGQGRDQPQHF.

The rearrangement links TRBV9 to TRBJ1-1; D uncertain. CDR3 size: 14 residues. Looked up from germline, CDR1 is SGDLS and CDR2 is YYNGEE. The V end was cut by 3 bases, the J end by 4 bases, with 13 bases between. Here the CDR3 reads CASSANRDFTEAFF. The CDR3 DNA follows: TGTGCCAGCAGCGCAAACCGGGATTTCACTGAAGCTTTCTTT.

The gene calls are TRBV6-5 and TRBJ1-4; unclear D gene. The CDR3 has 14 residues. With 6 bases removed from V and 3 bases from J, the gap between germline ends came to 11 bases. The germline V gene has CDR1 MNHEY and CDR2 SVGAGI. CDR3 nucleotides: TGTGCCAGCAGAAGGTTTAGCGCTAATGAAAAACTGTTTTTT. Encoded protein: CASRRFSANEKLFF.

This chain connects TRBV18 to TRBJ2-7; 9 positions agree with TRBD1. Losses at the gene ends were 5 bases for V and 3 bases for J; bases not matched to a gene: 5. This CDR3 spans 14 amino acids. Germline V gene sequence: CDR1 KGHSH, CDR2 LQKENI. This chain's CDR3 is CASSMDRGYYEQYF. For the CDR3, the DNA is TGTGCCAGCTCAATGGACAGGGGCTACTACGAGCAGTACTTC.

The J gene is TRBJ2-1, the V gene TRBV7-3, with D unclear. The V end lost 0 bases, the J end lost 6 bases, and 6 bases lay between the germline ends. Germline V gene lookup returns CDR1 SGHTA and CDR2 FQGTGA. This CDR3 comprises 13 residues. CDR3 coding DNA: TGTGCCAGCAGCTTAACCTGGAGCAATGAGCAGTTCTTC. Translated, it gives CASSLTWSNEQFF.

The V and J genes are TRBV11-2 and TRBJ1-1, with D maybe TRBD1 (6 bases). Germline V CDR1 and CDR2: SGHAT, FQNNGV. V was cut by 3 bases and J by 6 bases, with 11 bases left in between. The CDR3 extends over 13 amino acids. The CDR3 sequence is CASSFPGDAEAFF. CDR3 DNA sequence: TGTGCCAGCAGCTTCCCAGGGGACGCTGAAGCTTTCTTT. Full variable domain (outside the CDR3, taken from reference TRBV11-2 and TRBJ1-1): EAGVAQSPRYKIIEKRQSVAFWCNPISGHATLYWYQQILGQGPKLLIQFQNNGVVDDSQLPKDRFSAERLKGVDSTLKIQPAKLEDSAVYLCASSFPGDAEAFFGQGTRLTVV.

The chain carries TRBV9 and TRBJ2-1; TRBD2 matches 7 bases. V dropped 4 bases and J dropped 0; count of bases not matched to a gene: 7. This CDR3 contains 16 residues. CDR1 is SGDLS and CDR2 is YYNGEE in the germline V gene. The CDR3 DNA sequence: TGTGCCAGCAGCCGGTTGGGGGGGAGCTCCTACAATGAGCAGTTCTTC. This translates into CASSRLGGSSYNEQFF.

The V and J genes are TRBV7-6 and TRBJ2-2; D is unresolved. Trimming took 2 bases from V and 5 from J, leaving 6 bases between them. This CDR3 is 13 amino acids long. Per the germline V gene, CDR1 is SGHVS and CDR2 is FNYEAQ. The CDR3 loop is CASSLSVTGELFF. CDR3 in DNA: TGTGCCAGCAGCTTATCCGTGACCGGGGAGCTGTTTTTT.

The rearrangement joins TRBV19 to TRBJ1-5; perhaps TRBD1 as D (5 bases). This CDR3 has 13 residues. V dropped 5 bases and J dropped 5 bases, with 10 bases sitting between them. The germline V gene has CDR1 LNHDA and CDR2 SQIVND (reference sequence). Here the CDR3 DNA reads TGTGCCAGTAGTCGGGGGGTGGATCAGCCCCAGCATTTT. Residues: CASSRGVDQPQHF.

The CDR3 reads CASSLGPRSPGTEAFF. CDR3 in DNA: TGTGCCAGCAGCTTAGGACCTAGGAGTCCGGGCACTGAAGCTTTCTTT. The rearrangement links TRBV7-2 to TRBJ1-1; D remains ambiguous. CDR3 size: 16 residues. CDR1 and CDR2 from the germline V gene are SGHTA and FQGNSA. Trimming removed 1 base from V and 4 bases from J, with 16 bases in between.

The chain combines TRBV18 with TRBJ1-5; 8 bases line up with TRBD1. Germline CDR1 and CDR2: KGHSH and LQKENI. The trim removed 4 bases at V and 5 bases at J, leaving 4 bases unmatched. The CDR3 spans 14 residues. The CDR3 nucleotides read TGTGCCAGCTCACGGGCAGGGGGCGATCAGCCCCAGCATTTT. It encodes CASSRAGGDQPQHF.

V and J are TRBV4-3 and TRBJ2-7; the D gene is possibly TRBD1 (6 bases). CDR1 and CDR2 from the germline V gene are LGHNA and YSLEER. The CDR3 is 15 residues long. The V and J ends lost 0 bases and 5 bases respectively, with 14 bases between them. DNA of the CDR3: TGCGCCAGCAGCCAAGAGGTAGCAGGGGCGAACGAGCAGTACTTC. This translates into CASSQEVAGANEQYF.

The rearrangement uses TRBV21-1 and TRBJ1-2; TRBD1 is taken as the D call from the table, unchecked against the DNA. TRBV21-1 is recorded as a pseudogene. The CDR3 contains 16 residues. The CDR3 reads CASSVRTGGPWYGYTF. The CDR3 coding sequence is TGTGCCAGCAGCGTACGAACAGGGGGTCCCTGGTATGGCTACACCTTC.

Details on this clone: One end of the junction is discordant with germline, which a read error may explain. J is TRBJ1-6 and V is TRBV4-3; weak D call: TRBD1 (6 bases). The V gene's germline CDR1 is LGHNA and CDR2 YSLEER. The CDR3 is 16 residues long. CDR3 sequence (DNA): TGCGCCAGCAGCCAAGGGTCAGGGGAAAGAAATTCACACCTCCACTTT. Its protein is CASSQGSGERNSHLHF.

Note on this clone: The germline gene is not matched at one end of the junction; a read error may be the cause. The CDR3 sequence is CASSQDPTSIDTQYF. DNA of the CDR3: TGCGCCAGCAGCCAAGATCCGACTAGCATAGATACGCAGTATTTT. V usage is TRBV4-3 and J usage is TRBJ2-3; 7 positions agree with TRBD2. Germline assignment: CDR1 LGHNA and CDR2 YSLEER. The CDR3 has 15 residues.

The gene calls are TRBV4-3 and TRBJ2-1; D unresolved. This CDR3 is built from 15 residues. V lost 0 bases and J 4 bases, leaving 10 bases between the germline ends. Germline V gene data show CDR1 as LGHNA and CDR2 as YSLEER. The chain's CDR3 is CASSQDRTFYNEQFF. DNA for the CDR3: TGCGCCAGCAGCCAAGATAGAACTTTTTACAATGAGCAGTTCTTC.

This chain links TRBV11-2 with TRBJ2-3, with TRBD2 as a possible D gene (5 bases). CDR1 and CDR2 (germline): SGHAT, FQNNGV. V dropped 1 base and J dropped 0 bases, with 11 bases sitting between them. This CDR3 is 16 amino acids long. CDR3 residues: CASSLGQRTSTDTQYF. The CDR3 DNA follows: TGTGCCAGCAGCTTAGGCCAGAGGACTAGCACAGATACGCAGTATTTT.

The CDR3 DNA follows: TGTGCCAGCAGTTTTTTGTACTCTGGGGCCAACGTCCTGACTTTC. The encoded protein is CASSFLYSGANVLTF. The chain employs TRBV28 and TRBJ2-6; D remains unclear. Germline V gene lookup returns CDR1 MDHEN and CDR2 SYDVKM. V lost 3 bases and J 0 bases, leaving 6 bases between the germline ends. The CDR3 is 15 residues long. Based on the CDR3 plus reference TRBV28 and TRBJ2-6, the full variable domain is DVKVTQSSRYLVKRTGEKVFLECVQDMDHENMFWYRQDPGLGLRLIYFSYDVKMKEKGDIPEGYSVSREKKERFSLILESASTNQTSMYLCASSFLYSGANVLTFGAGSRLTVL.

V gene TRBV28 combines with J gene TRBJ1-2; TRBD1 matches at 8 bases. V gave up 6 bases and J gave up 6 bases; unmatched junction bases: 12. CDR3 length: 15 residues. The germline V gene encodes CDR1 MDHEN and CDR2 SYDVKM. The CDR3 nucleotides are TGTGCCAGCAGCCTAGCTCGGACAGGGAACGATGGCTACACCTTC. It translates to CASSLARTGNDGYTF.

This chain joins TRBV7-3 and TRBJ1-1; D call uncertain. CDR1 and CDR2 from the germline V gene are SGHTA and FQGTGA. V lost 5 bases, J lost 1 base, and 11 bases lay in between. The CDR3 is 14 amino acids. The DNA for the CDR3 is TGTGCCAGCAGCGCCGCCCCGGGGAACACTGAAGCTTTCTTT. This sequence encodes CASSAAPGNTEAFF.

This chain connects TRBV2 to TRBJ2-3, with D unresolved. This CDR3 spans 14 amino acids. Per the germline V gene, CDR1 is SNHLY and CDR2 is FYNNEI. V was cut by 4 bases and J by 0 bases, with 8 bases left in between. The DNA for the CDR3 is TGTGCCAGCAGTGTTGAGGCTAGCACAGATACGCAGTATTTT. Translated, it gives CASSVEASTDTQYF.

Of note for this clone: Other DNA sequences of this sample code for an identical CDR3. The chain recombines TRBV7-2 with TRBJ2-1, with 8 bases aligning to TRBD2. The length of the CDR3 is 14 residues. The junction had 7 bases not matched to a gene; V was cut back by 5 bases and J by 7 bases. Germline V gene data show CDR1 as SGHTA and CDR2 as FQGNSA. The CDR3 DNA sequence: TGTGCCAGCAGCACAACTAGCGGTGGGAATGAGCAGTTCTTC. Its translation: CASSTTSGGNEQFF.

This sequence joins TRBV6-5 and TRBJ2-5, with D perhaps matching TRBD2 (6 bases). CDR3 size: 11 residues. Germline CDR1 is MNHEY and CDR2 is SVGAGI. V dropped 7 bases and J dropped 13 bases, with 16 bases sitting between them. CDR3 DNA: TGTGCCAGCACCCAGGACTACTTCATGTACTTC. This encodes CASTQDYFMYF.